This T cell receptor (beta chain) emerged from a study of PD-1 blockade in classical Hodgkin lymphoma. Study as a whole: With a 2-week interval, patients received intravenous nivolumab at 3 mg/kg. Findings of the study overall: Baseline diversity was lower in partial responders and progressors than complete responders. Baseline TCR diversity was reportedly lower in newly diagnosed patients than in healthy donors. It was reported as lower still in relapsed/refractory patients. CD4+ but not CD8+ TCR diversity rose significantly by C4D1.

Germline-derived CDR1 and CDR2 are KGHSY and FQNENV. Trimming left V 2 bases short and J 2 bases short, with 21 bases between. The CDR3 extends over 18 amino acids. TCRdb keeps only in-frame clones here, not all; method: immunoSEQ multiplex PCR. Of under 8,000 clones in the sample, roughly 79% were seen once. About this clone: Its antigen is unknown.

Brentuximab vedotin exposure varied, and every patient relapsed after autologous stem cell transplantation. From thawed PBMCs, CD4+ T cells were purified using magnetic negative selection. The chain carries TRBV16 and TRBJ1-1; tentative D call: TRBD1 (5 bases). This clonotype originated in a human donor with classical Hodgkin lymphoma. Source: CD4+ T cells from blood, taken at baseline. The DNA of the CDR3 is TGTGCCAGCAGCCAACCGCTGAGACCCGGGACGGTTAACACTGAAGCTTTCTTT. Translated, it gives CASSQPLRPGTVNTEAFF.